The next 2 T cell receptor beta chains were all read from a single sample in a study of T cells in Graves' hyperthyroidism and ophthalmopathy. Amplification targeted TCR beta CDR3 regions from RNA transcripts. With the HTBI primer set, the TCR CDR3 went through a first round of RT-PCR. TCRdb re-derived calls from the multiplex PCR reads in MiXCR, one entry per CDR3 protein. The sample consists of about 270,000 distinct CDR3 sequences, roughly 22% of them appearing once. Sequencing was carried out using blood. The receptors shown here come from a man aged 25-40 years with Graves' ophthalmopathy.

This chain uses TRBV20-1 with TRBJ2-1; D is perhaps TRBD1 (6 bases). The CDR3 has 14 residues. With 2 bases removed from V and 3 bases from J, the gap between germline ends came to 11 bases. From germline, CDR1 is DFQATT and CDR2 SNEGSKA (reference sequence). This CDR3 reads CSARREGGYNEQFF. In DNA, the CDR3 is TGCAGTGCTAGACGTGAAGGGGGCTACAATGAGCAGTTCTTC.

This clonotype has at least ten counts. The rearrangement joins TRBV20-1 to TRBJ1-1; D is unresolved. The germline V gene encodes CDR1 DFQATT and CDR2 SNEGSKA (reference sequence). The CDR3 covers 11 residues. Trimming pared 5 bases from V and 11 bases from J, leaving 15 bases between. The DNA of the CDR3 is TGCAGTGCTCCGGACCAACGGTTGGCTTTCTTT. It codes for CSAPDQRLAFF.